These 21 T cell receptor beta chains originate from one sample sequenced in a study of Graves' ophthalmopathy and Graves' hyperthyroidism (dated by TCRdb to the late 2010s). The data were produced on an Illumina HiSeq 2000. For repertoire sequencing, the TCR beta CDR3 regions were amplified from RNA transcripts. The first round of RT-PCR was done with HTBI primers and the Qiagen OneStep RT-PCR kit, and was followed by a second round of multiplex PCR, then size selection and purification. Using fastp trimming at Q25 and MiXCR clonotype assembly, TCRdb reanalyzed the public sequencing data and kept in-frame beta chains. Entries that share a CDR3 protein sequence are merged under the most common genes and DNA. This sample holds under 250,000 distinct CDR3 sequences; under 30% were observed only once. Jointly, the top ten make up 8.5% to 9.5% of the sample. Material: peripheral blood. All receptors come from a man aged 50 to 60 with Graves' ophthalmopathy. Donor details come from another sample of the same person, matched by shared clones.

This clonotype appeared many times. V is TRBV3-1 and J is TRBJ2-7; D perhaps matches TRBD2 (6 bases). CDR1 is LGHDT and CDR2 is YNNKEL in the germline V gene (reference sequence). The CDR3 loop spans 16 amino acids. The V and J ends lost 4 bases and 6 bases respectively, with 22 bases between them. The CDR3 sequence is CASSPSLARRLGEQYF. CDR3 sequence (DNA): TGTGCCAGCAGCCCCTCACTAGCCCGGAGACTTGGCGAGCAGTACTTC.

The rearrangement links TRBV6-2 or TRBV6-3 to TRBJ2-7, with no clear D. V was pared by 6 bases and J by 1 base, with 4 bases between. Per the germline V gene, CDR1 is MNHEY and CDR2 is SVGEGT. The CDR3 length is 11 residues. CDR3 loop: CASRYSYEQYF. CDR3 DNA sequence: TGTGCCAGCAGATATTCCTACGAGCAGTACTTC.

This clonotype has a count of ten or more. The chain combines TRBV20-1 with TRBJ1-5; D gene uncertain. CDR1 and CDR2 (germline): DFQATT, SNEGSKA (reference sequence). CDR3 size: 14 residues. Trimming removed 2 bases at V and 6 bases at J, with 14 bases between. DNA for the CDR3: TGCAGTGCTAGACATCCAGGAGTAGGTCAGCCCCAGCATTTT. It codes for CSARHPGVGQPQHF.

This clonotype was detected ten times or more. This chain uses TRBV12-3 or TRBV12-4 with TRBJ2-4; D call uncertain. The CDR3 has 15 amino acids. V lost 5 bases to trimming and J lost 6 bases, with 17 bases between them. CDR3 sequence: CASSPSLAVLNIQYF. In DNA, the CDR3 is TGTGCCAGCAGTCCATCCCTGGCGGTCCTAAACATTCAGTACTTC.

The chain joins TRBV28 to TRBJ2-5; 7 positions match TRBD2. This CDR3 is built from 16 residues. The germline gives CDR1 MDHEN, CDR2 SYDVKM. V gave up 3 bases and J gave up 4 bases; unmatched junction bases: 11. The CDR3 loop is CASSLTGRVAGETQYF. The CDR3 nucleotides are TGTGCCAGCAGTTTGACGGGGAGGGTAGCGGGAGAGACCCAGTACTTC.

This chain joins TRBV6-5 and TRBJ1-5; D remains ambiguous. The germline V gene has CDR1 MNHEY and CDR2 SVGAGI. The V end lost 4 bases, the J end lost 6 bases, and 10 bases lay between the germline ends. CDR3 length equals 13 residues. CDR3 in amino acids: CASSLAAAQPQHF. The CDR3, as DNA: TGTGCCAGCAGTTTGGCGGCTGCTCAGCCCCAGCATTTT.

This clonotype was seen ten or more times. The V gene is TRBV12-3 or TRBV12-4, the J gene TRBJ1-1; possible D gene TRBD1, 6 bases. This CDR3 region has 16 residues. V was clipped by 2 bases and J by 3 bases, with 16 bases between them. The CDR3, as DNA: TGTGCCAGCAGTTTACCCCCTTACAGGGTTTACACTGAAGCTTTCTTT. Amino acid sequence: CASSLPPYRVYTEAFF.

This clonotype was observed at least ten times. The rearrangement joins TRBV12-3 or TRBV12-4 to TRBJ2-5, with TRBD2 as a possible D gene (7 bases). The V gene lost 8 bases and the J gene lost 1 base, with 11 bases spanning the gap. This CDR3 has 13 amino acids. CDR3 residues: CASLGGAQETQYF. In DNA form, the CDR3 reads TGTGCCAGCCTTGGGGGGGCCCAAGAGACCCAGTACTTC.

V is TRBV12-3 or TRBV12-4 and J is TRBJ1-1, with D maybe TRBD1 (5 bases). The length of the CDR3 is 13 residues. Trimming shortened V by 2 bases and J by 10 bases, and 14 bases separated the two germline ends. The CDR3 nucleotides are TGTGCCAGCAGTTTATGGGGGACTTCGGTAGCTTTCTTT. It is translated as CASSLWGTSVAFF.

This clonotype occurred many times. The chain uses TRBV29-1 and TRBJ1-1; TRBD1 aligns across 9 bases. This CDR3 spans 13 amino acids. The J segment lost 7 bases and the V segment lost 4 bases, leaving 7 bases of the junction unmatched. The germline gives CDR1 SQVTM, CDR2 ANQGSEA. CDR3 sequence reads: CSVADRGLGEAFF. The CDR3 coding sequence is TGCAGCGTTGCCGACAGGGGGTTGGGTGAAGCTTTCTTT.

The chain has TRBV10-3 and TRBJ2-7, with 9 bases aligning to TRBD1. After removal of 10 bases from V and 6 bases from J, the junction contained 7 bases not matched to a gene. The CDR3 has 12 residues. The germline V gene has CDR1 ENHRY and CDR2 SYGVKD. This CDR3 is CATQQGAGEQYF. CDR3 coding DNA: TGTGCCACTCAACAGGGGGCGGGCGAGCAGTACTTC.

V is TRBV20-1 and J is TRBJ2-3; D gene uncertain. Trimming removed 4 bases from V and 2 bases from J, with 7 bases in between. The length of the CDR3 is 12 residues. Germline V gives CDR1 DFQATT, CDR2 SNEGSKA (reference sequence). The CDR3 spells CSATKNTDTQYF. The CDR3, as DNA: TGCAGTGCTACTAAAAACACAGATACGCAGTATTTT.

At least ten counts were recorded for this clonotype. The chain is built from TRBV20-1 and TRBJ2-7; no definite D call. CDR3 length equals 13 residues. Germline CDR1 reads DFQATT; CDR2 reads SNEGSKA (reference sequence). V dropped 4 bases and J dropped 2 bases, with 12 bases sitting between them. The DNA for the CDR3 is TGCAGTGCTACCCCCGGACCTGCCTACGAGCAGTACTTC. Translated, it gives CSATPGPAYEQYF.

V is TRBV12-3 or TRBV12-4 and J is TRBJ2-2, with D perhaps matching TRBD1 (6 bases). The CDR3 is made up of 17 amino acids. V dropped 6 bases and J dropped 4 bases, with 21 bases sitting between them. Written as DNA, the CDR3 is TGTGCCAGCAGCCTTAACGACAGGAGCCTTTCCACCGGGGAGCTGTTTTTT. Residues: CASSLNDRSLSTGELFF.

In this sample, this clonotype turned up many times. J is TRBJ2-7 and V is TRBV6-5; either TRBD1 or TRBD2 may fit D (5 bases each). V lost 0 bases and J 5 bases, leaving 14 bases between the germline ends. The germline gives CDR1 MNHEY, CDR2 SVGAGI. This CDR3 contains 15 residues. The CDR3 coding sequence is TGTGCCAGCAGTTACTCGAGGGGCCAGGCGGACGAGCAGTACTTC. This codes for CASSYSRGQADEQYF.

Many counts were recorded for this clonotype. The CDR3 bases are TGTGCCAGTAAACTAGCCGGGGAGCTGTTTTTT. Protein: CASKLAGELFF. The chain combines TRBV19 with TRBJ2-2; possible D gene TRBD2, 5 bases. V lost 7 bases, J lost 6 bases, and 6 bases lay in between. Germline CDR1 LNHDA, CDR2 SQIVND (reference sequence). The CDR3 has 11 amino acids.

This clonotype was seen many times. This rearrangement joins TRBV12-3 or TRBV12-4 to TRBJ1-1; D unclear. This CDR3 is 13 amino acids long. The V gene lost 2 bases and the J gene lost 0 bases, with 4 bases spanning the gap. The CDR3 DNA is TGTGCCAGCAGTTTACACTTGAACACTGAAGCTTTCTTT. Encoded protein: CASSLHLNTEAFF.

V and J are TRBV10-1 and TRBJ1-3; tentatively, D is TRBD1 (5 bases). Trimming took off 5 bases at V and 1 base at J, with 9 bases between the two ends. The CDR3 has 14 amino acids. Germline assignment: CDR1 WNHNN and CDR2 SYGVQD (reference sequence). CDR3 sequence: CASSNGGSGNTIYF. CDR3 nucleotides: TGCGCCAGCAGTAACGGGGGATCTGGAAACACCATATATTTT.

Many counts were recorded for this clonotype. V gene TRBV6-1 combines with J gene TRBJ2-7, with D tentatively TRBD2 (6 bases). Germline-derived CDR1 and CDR2 are MNHNS and SASEGT. With 3 bases removed from V and 4 bases from J, the gap between germline ends came to 7 bases. CDR3 length: 12 residues. The CDR3, as DNA: TGTGCCAGCAGTGAGGGGGGTTACGAGCAGTACTTC. It specifies CASSEGGYEQYF.

This clonotype was seen at least ten times. The chain uses TRBV12-3 or TRBV12-4 and TRBJ1-4; D call uncertain. Trimming took off 3 bases at V and 7 bases at J, with 6 bases between the two ends. This CDR3 is 12 amino acids long. For the CDR3, the DNA is TGTGCCAGCAGTTTTGAGGGTGAAAAACTGTTTTTT. Encoded protein: CASSFEGEKLFF.

Here the CDR3 reads CASSYSISGGNPETQYF. The CDR3 nucleotides read TGTGCCAGCAGTTACTCGATTAGCGGGGGTAATCCAGAGACCCAGTACTTC. The rearrangement uses TRBV6-2 or TRBV6-3 and TRBJ2-5; the match to TRBD2 covers 9 bases. This CDR3 has 17 amino acids. CDR1 is MNHEY and CDR2 is SVGEGT in the germline V gene. V lost 0 bases and J lost 4; bases outside the gene matches: 9.